A single sample gave rise to the 6 T cell receptor beta chains below, sequenced in a study of blood T cells in healthy people across ages. The authors ran a second PCR of about 6 to 12 cycles using a sample-barcoded 5' primer and a J-beta primer mix. TCRdb reprocessed the 5' RACE reads via MiXCR and lists one record per CDR3 protein. In the table there are around 800,000 distinct CDR3 sequences, about half of which are singletons. The sequencing input was blood. These receptors originate from a man older than 75 in good health.

This clonotype was detected only a few times. This chain links TRBV2 with TRBJ2-5; 8 positions agree with TRBD2. The germline CDR1 and CDR2 sequences are SNHLY and FYNNEI. This CDR3 contains 13 residues. The V gene end was trimmed by 7 bases and the J gene end by 5 bases; junction bases not matched to a gene: 6. Here the CDR3 DNA reads TGTGCCAGCAACACGGGAGGGGTGGAGACCCAGTACTTC. Translation gives CASNTGGVETQYF. Supplemented by reference TRBV2 and TRBJ2-5, the full variable domain reads EPEVTQTPSHQVTQMGQEVILRCVPISNHLYFYWYRQILGQKVEFLVSFYNNEISEKSEIFDDQFSVERPDGSNFTLKIRSTKLEDSAMYFCASNTGGVETQYFGPGTRLLVL.

This clonotype came up a few times. This sequence joins TRBV6-5 and TRBJ1-1, with no clear D. V was trimmed by 6 bases and J by 4 bases, leaving 12 bases between them. The CDR3 contains 13 residues. Germline V gene sequence: CDR1 MNHEY, CDR2 SVGAGI. CDR3 region: CASRAGSLTEAFF. The CDR3 region has the DNA TGTGCCAGCAGGGCAGGCTCCCTCACTGAAGCTTTCTTT.

V is TRBV5-5 and J is TRBJ2-1, with 7 bases identical to TRBD2. CDR3 length equals 14 residues. The trim removed 4 bases at V and 8 bases at J, leaving 9 bases unmatched. Germline V gene sequence: CDR1 SGHKS, CDR2 YYEKEE (reference sequence). The CDR3 sequence is CASSQPGLPHEQFF. CDR3 nucleotide sequence: TGTGCCAGCAGCCAGCCGGGACTACCCCATGAGCAGTTCTTC.

Regarding this clonotype: The junction departs from germline at one end; a sequencing error may be responsible. The V and J genes are TRBV7-9 and TRBJ2-3, with D possibly matching TRBD1 (7 bases). The CDR3 is 15 residues long. Germline CDR1 and CDR2: SEHNR and FQNEAQ (reference sequence). The CDR3 region has the DNA TGTGCCACCAGCAGCGGCGGGACAGCTTGGGATACGCAGTATTTT. This sequence encodes CATSSGGTAWDTQYF.

CDR3 bases: TGTGCCAGCAGCGTGGTAGGGGCTACGTCCTACGAGCAGTACTTC. Protein sequence: CASSVVGATSYEQYF. The chain recombines TRBV9 with TRBJ2-7, with D possibly being TRBD1 (5 bases). The germline V gene has CDR1 SGDLS and CDR2 YYNGEE. The V end lost 2 bases, the J end lost 1 base, and 13 bases lay between the germline ends. The CDR3 covers 15 residues.

The V and J genes are TRBV6-2 or TRBV6-3 and TRBJ2-5; TRBD1 matches 10 bases. Germline CDR1 is MNHEY and CDR2 is SVGEGT. V lost 4 bases, J lost 3 bases, and 5 bases stayed unmatched. The CDR3 contains 15 residues. CDR3 loop: CASSSGTGAKETQYF. The DNA of the CDR3 is TGTGCCAGCAGTTCCGGGACAGGGGCGAAAGAGACCCAGTACTTC.